These T cell receptor beta chains were read from a single sample in a study of post-analysis software for immune sequencing data. Via MiXCR, TCRdb re-called the PCR reads, giving one row per CDR3 protein. Of about 430,000 distinct CDR3 sequences in the sample, more than 30% were seen once. Material: blood. The source of these receptors is a girl aged 2 to 9 with multiple sclerosis. CDR3s include the opening cysteine and the closing phenylalanine or tryptophan. A D gene is named only where the DNA matches it firmly. Clone size, where shown, is once, few, many, or a class for clones that have expanded.

d_call clone_size j_call v_call cdr3_nt cdr3_aa
. few TRBJ2-7 TRBV5-1 TGCGCCAGCAGCCCTGGAAGTCGAGTCGAGCAGTACTTC CASSPGSRVEQYF
TRBD2 . TRBJ2-6 TRBV20-1 TGCAGTGCTAGGGGAGGGAGGTTGGCCAACGTCCTGACTTTC CSARGGRLANVLTF
. . TRBJ1-6 TRBV20-1 TGCAGTGCTAGAGAGGGCCGTTCACCCCTCCACTTT CSAREGRSPLHF
. . TRBJ2-1 TRBV7-7 TGTGCTAGCAGCCCCTCTATTGCTAGACCCGGTAATGAGCAGTTCTTC CASSPSIARPGNEQFF
TRBD1 few TRBJ2-3 TRBV6-4 TGTGCCAGCAGCCGAGGACAGGTCCTCACAGATACGCAGTATTTT CASSRGQVLTDTQYF
. few TRBJ1-5 TRBV7-2 TGTGCCAGCAGCTTAGGCGGGTGGGATACCAATCAGCCCCAGCATTTT CASSLGGWDTNQPQHF
TRBD2 . TRBJ2-7 TRBV12-3/TRBV12-4 TGTGCCAGCGCTAGCGGACAAGTCTCCTACGAGCAGTACTTC CASASGQVSYEQYF
TRBD1 . TRBJ2-1 TRBV12-3/TRBV12-4 TGTGCCAGCAGTCAAAGACAGGGGGCGCAGGACAATGAGCAGTTCTTC CASSQRQGAQDNEQFF
. few TRBJ2-7 TRBV28 TGTGCCAGCAGTACTGGAACTCTGTACGAGCAGTACTTC CASSTGTLYEQYF
TRBD1 many TRBJ1-1 TRBV7-2 TGTGCCAGCAGCTGGACAGGCGGCACTGAAGCTTTCTTT CASSWTGGTEAFF
TRBD2 . TRBJ2-7 TRBV6-6 TGTGCCAGCCAGGGAGGGCCGGGCTACGAGCAGTACTTC CASQGGPGYEQYF